Listed here is a single T cell receptor (beta chain). These data originate in a study of shared clonotypes between healthy human individuals. The V and J ends lost 6 bases and 0 bases, in that order; junction bases with no gene match: 3. CDR3 length: 14 residues. Germline loops: CDR1 SGHDT, CDR2 YYEEEE. The table came from immunoSEQ multiplex PCR; TCRdb's copy has only in-frame clones and leaves some out. Of 2 million to 3 million clones listed, 80% to 95% are singletons. The chain employs TRBV5-6 and TRBJ2-1; 7 bases are shared with TRBD2. The TCR comes from a man between 18 and 29 years old in good health. Some clones in this sample may be carry-over from other donors' samples. Sequenced input: naive CD4+ T cells from PBMCs. Specified subset: CD45RA+ positively selected. The CDR3 DNA is TGTGCCAGCAAAAGGACTAGCTCCTACAATGAGCAGTTCTTC. This encodes CASKRTSSYNEQFF.